The 2 T cell receptor beta chains presented below share a single source sample, sequenced in a study of metastatic and nonmetastatic thyroid tumors. TCRdb ran MiXCR on the PCR reads. The repertoire has under 25,000 clones, about 23% of them found once; the top ten carry 8.1%. Thyroid surgery was preceded by no treatment in any patient. Sequenced material: adjacent normal tissue. All receptors come from a female donor with papillary thyroid cancer or a benign thyroid nodule (not recorded which). Some clones in this sample may be carry-over from other donors' samples.

The chain links TRBV7-9 to TRBJ1-1, with a tentative D call TRBD1 (6 bases). Germline assignment: CDR1 SEHNR and CDR2 FQNEAQ (reference sequence). Between the trimmed V and J ends, which lost 4 bases and 1 base, there was a span of 13 bases. This CDR3 comprises 15 residues. The CDR3 sequence is CASSSPTGGNTEAFF. CDR3 DNA sequence: TGTGCCAGCAGCTCACCGACAGGAGGGAACACTGAAGCTTTCTTT. Full variable domain (missing parts from reference TRBV7-9 and TRBJ1-1): DTGVSQNPRHKITKRGQNVTFRCDPISEHNRLYWYRQTLGQGPEFLTYFQNEAQLEKSRLLSDRFSAERPKGSFSTLEIQRTEQGDSAMYLCASSSPTGGNTEAFFGQGTRLTVV.

This chain joins TRBV5-8 and TRBJ2-7; no clear D. CDR3 length: 10 amino acids. Per germline, CDR1 SGHTS and CDR2 YDEGEE. CDR3 loop: CAEVSYEQYF. For the CDR3, the DNA is TGTGCAGAAGTAAGTTACGAGCAGTACTTC. The whole variable domain, remainder taken from reference TRBV5-8 and TRBJ2-7, is EAGVTQSPTHLIKTRGQQATLRCSPISGHTSVYWYQQALGLGLQFLLWYDEGEERNRGNFPPRFSGRQFPNYSSELNVNALELEDSALYLCAEVSYEQYFGPGTRLTVT.